A single T cell receptor beta chain is shown here with its context. Its antigen is unknown. Base qualities are not provided; no much larger clone lies one nucleotide away. This sample is drawn from a study of human T cells and chemical hapten exposure (dated by TCRdb to about 2021). With respect to the entire study: Libraries were pooled for sequencing, and per-sample TCR yields varied mainly because of small differences in library volumes within the pool. In alopecia patients, the study followed how the peripheral blood TCR repertoire changed in vivo over primary and secondary sensitization to diphenylcyclopropenone (DPC), a hapten. From each blood RNA sample, both TCR alpha and TCR beta chains were sequenced.

What the time point label conveys for this sample: healthy volunteer bleed at 2 weeks. Unfractionated whole blood was collected in Tempus Blood RNA tubes, and total RNA was extracted from that blood. Four or five healthy volunteers acted as controls for TCR sequencing and had blood drawn at day 0, 2 weeks and 6 weeks. Findings and caveats that apply to the study as a whole: After repeated subsampling, the strength of the expansion versus patch-test correlation and the threshold at which it became significant changed. DPC sensitization did not change how many TCRs were above 1 in 1000 frequency, and no evidence was found of alterations in global repertoire structure.

CDR1 and CDR2, looked up from the germline V gene, are SGHTA and FQGNSA. From the cysteine through the phenylalanine, the CDR3 covers 13 amino acids. Only CDR3 DNA remains: 39 bases, in frame from the first base. Ends trimmed: V by 1 base, J by 8 bases; bases unmatched to a gene: 2. Library generation was performed with RACE. Sequencing used a NextSeq 500. During library preparation, unique molecular identifiers were attached to individual cDNA molecules so that TCRs could be counted quantitatively and reproducibly. Under the source paper's analysis protocol: Samples had a median of about 90,000 TCRs, with a range from roughly 20,000 to 690,600. V, J and CDR3 annotation of the TCR reads was carried out using the Decombinator software suite. For the PS versus PT1 abundance plots, all samples were subsampled to the same number of TCRs (28,000). TCRs were defined as expanded if absent before sensitization and observed at least eight times at the 2-week time point. The public reads were quality trimmed at Q25 with fastp and then assembled into clones with MiXCR by TCRdb, keeping productive beta chains. Here each entry gathers all rows of one CDR3 protein and keeps the most common genes and DNA. It is TCRdb's table, rather than the study itself, that gives the V and J calls and clone size. This sample comprises some 46,000 distinct CDR3 sequences, about 3.9% of them detected only once. The top ten clonotypes cover about 1.6% of the sample.

Sequencing was done on a sample of whole blood. The receptor's source is a female donor in good health. Some clones in this sample may be carry-over from other donors' samples. Recombination linked TRBV7-2 to TRBJ2-3, with 8 junctional bases fitting TRBD2. The sequenced DNA is TGTGCCAGCAGCTTAGATAGCGGGGCTACGCAGTATTTT. Its protein is CASSLDSGATQYF.